The next 21 T cell receptor beta chains were all read from a single sample in a study of cytomegalovirus exposure and HLA in healthy donors (dated by TCRdb to about 2017). The library was generated by the immunoSEQ multiplex PCR assay. What TCRdb holds here is the immuneACCESS table cut down to in-frame rearrangements. Part of the clones is not present; checked against another copy, under half of the missing clones reflect an unresolved V gene, and the others are unexplained. This sample holds roughly 70,000 clones; 70% to 90% were observed only once. The ten largest clones add up to 3% to 4.5% of the sample. Input material: PBMCs. The receptors stem from a young woman in good health and CMV-seropositive.

V is TRBV7-6 and J is TRBJ1-3; D is uncertain. The V and J ends lost 2 bases and 4 bases respectively, with 15 bases between them. Germline V CDR1 and CDR2: SGHVS, FNYEAQ. This CDR3 region has 16 residues. CDR3 sequence: CASSLLERGDGNTIYF. Written as DNA, the CDR3 is TGTGCCAGCAGCTTACTAGAGCGGGGAGACGGAAACACCATATATTTT.

This chain links TRBV2 with TRBJ1-5, with D uncertain. The germline V gene has CDR1 SNHLY and CDR2 FYNNEI. This CDR3 has 16 residues. V lost 2 bases and J 0 bases, leaving 11 bases between the germline ends. CDR3 nucleotide sequence: TGTGCCAGCAGTGAACGGGGAGGGCATAGCAATCAGCCCCAGCATTTT. It specifies CASSERGGHSNQPQHF.

V gene TRBV9 combines with J gene TRBJ1-2; 9 nucleotides line up with TRBD1. In germline, CDR1 is SGDLS, CDR2 YYNGEE. This CDR3 is 14 amino acids long. Germline trimming cut 3 bases from V and 4 bases from J; bases unmatched to any gene: 4. In nucleotides, the CDR3 is TGTGCCAGCAGCGGAGAGACAGGGGGCTATGGCTACACCTTC. Its protein product is CASSGETGGYGYTF. The full variable domain, its missing parts supplied by reference TRBV9 and TRBJ1-2, is DSGVTQTPKHLITATGQRVTLRCSPRSGDLSVYWYQQSLDQGLQFLIQYYNGEERAKGNILERFSAQQFPDLHSELNLSSLELGDSALYFCASSGETGGYGYTFGSGTRLTVV.

The rearrangement joins TRBV5-4 to TRBJ2-5; 9 positions agree with TRBD1. From germline, CDR1 is SGHNT and CDR2 YYREEE (reference sequence). The CDR3 consists of 16 residues. The V gene end was trimmed by 2 bases and the J gene end by 3 bases; junction bases not matched to a gene: 8. The CDR3 coding sequence is TGTGCCAGCAGCTTAAGACAAGGGACAGGGAAAGAGACCCAGTACTTC. Encoded protein: CASSLRQGTGKETQYF.

The chain couples TRBV10-2 to TRBJ2-7, with TRBD2 matching 11 bases. CDR3 length equals 15 residues. J lost 2 bases, V lost 7 bases, and 7 bases had no gene match. In germline, CDR1 is WSHSY, CDR2 SAAADI. CDR3 amino acids: CASTQTSGKAYEQYF. As DNA, the CDR3 is TGCGCCAGCACCCAGACTAGCGGGAAGGCCTACGAGCAGTACTTC.

The chain uses TRBV13 and TRBJ2-1; TRBD1 aligns across 7 bases. Germline lookup yields CDR1 PRHDT and CDR2 FYEKMQ (reference sequence). V lost 5 bases, J lost 0 bases, and 4 bases stayed unmatched. This CDR3 has 15 amino acids. The CDR3 loop reads CASSTTGSSYNEQFF. CDR3 DNA sequence: TGTGCCAGCAGCACGACAGGGAGCTCCTACAATGAGCAGTTCTTC.

This chain links TRBV27 with TRBJ2-1; 8 positions agree with TRBD1. The V gene's germline CDR1 is MNHEY and CDR2 SMNVEV (reference sequence). J was trimmed by 2 bases and V by 5 bases; bases with no gene match: 11. This CDR3 has 17 residues. Here the CDR3 reads CASSPSRTGLTYNEQFF. As DNA, the CDR3 is TGTGCCAGCAGTCCATCCAGGACAGGGCTGACCTACAATGAGCAGTTCTTC.

This clone was seen a single time. This rearrangement joins TRBV18 to TRBJ2-3, with D uncertain. The V end was cut by 8 bases, the J end by 1 base, with 7 bases between. Germline lookup yields CDR1 KGHSH and CDR2 LQKENI. CDR3 length: 12 residues. In DNA, the CDR3 is TGTGCCAGCCAGGTGGGCACAGATACGCAGTATTTT. It is translated as CASQVGTDTQYF.

The J gene is TRBJ2-3, the V gene TRBV5-5; 9 nucleotides align to TRBD2. The CDR3 is 17 residues long. The J segment lost 2 bases and the V segment lost 4 bases, leaving 11 bases of the junction unmatched. From germline, CDR1 is SGHKS and CDR2 YYEKEE (reference sequence). The chain's CDR3 is CASSEIKRGALTDTQYF. DNA of the CDR3: TGTGCCAGCAGCGAAATAAAGCGGGGGGCCCTCACAGATACGCAGTATTTT.

This clone was seen only once. The chain combines TRBV4-1 with TRBJ2-5, with D uncertain. V was cut by 8 bases and J by 1 base, with 11 bases left in between. CDR1 is MGHRA, CDR2 YSYEKL, per germline. The CDR3 length is 13 residues. In nucleotides, the CDR3 is TGCGCCAGCGCGACTTACCTCCAAGAGACCCAGTACTTC. This gives the protein CASATYLQETQYF.

This clone was seen once. This rearrangement joins TRBV30 to TRBJ2-7; D possibly corresponds to TRBD2 (6 bases). Germline CDR1 and CDR2: GTSNPN and SVGIG (reference sequence). Trimming pared 0 bases from V and 6 bases from J, leaving 9 bases between. The CDR3 length is 12 residues. The CDR3 sequence: CAWSVGGGEQYF. For the CDR3, the DNA is TGTGCCTGGAGTGTTGGGGGAGGCGAGCAGTACTTC.

The chain couples TRBV19 to TRBJ2-2; maybe TRBD2 (7 bases). The CDR3 contains 14 residues. V was shortened by 7 bases and J by 3 bases, with 12 bases between the two germline ends. Germline CDR1 and CDR2: LNHDA and SQIVND (reference sequence). The DNA of the CDR3 is TGTGCCAGTAATGGGGGGGGCTACACCGGGGAGCTGTTTTTT. Translated: CASNGGGYTGELFF.

This chain joins TRBV15 and TRBJ2-2; the match to TRBD2 covers 8 bases. The CDR3 runs to 18 residues. Per the germline V gene, CDR1 is LNHNV and CDR2 is YYDKDF (reference sequence). The ends lost 0 bases at V and 8 bases at J; junction bases unmatched: 14. The CDR3 protein is CATSRDHRTSPLGGELFF. DNA for the CDR3: TGTGCCACCAGCAGAGATCACCGGACTAGCCCCTTAGGTGGGGAGCTGTTTTTT.

The rearrangement joins TRBV21-1 to TRBJ1-3; the D call of TRBD1 is as the table states it, not checked on the DNA. TRBV21-1 is a documented pseudogene. CDR3 length: 17 residues. The CDR3 reads CASSKDIEGVFGNTIYF. Here the CDR3 DNA reads TGTGCCAGCAGCAAAGATATCGAGGGGGTCTTTGGAAACACCATATATTTT.

V and J are TRBV28 and TRBJ2-5; 7 bases match TRBD1. V was clipped by 11 bases and J by 2 bases; unmatched bases: 17. The CDR3 runs to 16 residues. Germline V gives CDR1 MDHEN, CDR2 SYDVKM. The CDR3 reads CACNCLENRGQETQYF. The CDR3 region has the DNA TGTGCCTGTAACTGTCTTGAAAACAGGGGACAAGAGACCCAGTACTTC.

The chain is built from TRBV9 and TRBJ2-5; D is perhaps TRBD1 (6 bases). CDR1 SGDLS and CDR2 YYNGEE come from the germline V gene. V was cut by 1 base and J by 0 bases, with 19 bases left in between. The CDR3 length is 18 residues. The CDR3 sequence: CASSVLGAGGVNQETQYF. The CDR3 nucleotides read TGTGCCAGCAGCGTATTGGGGGCAGGTGGGGTTAACCAAGAGACCCAGTACTTC.

This chain links TRBV27 with TRBJ2-5; the match to TRBD2 covers 7 bases. This CDR3 has 13 residues. The germline CDR1 and CDR2 sequences are MNHEY and SMNVEV (reference sequence). V lost 3 bases, J lost 2 bases, and 0 bases stayed unmatched. The CDR3 nucleotides are TGTGCCAGCAGTTTCGGGGGGCAAGAGACCCAGTACTTC. It encodes CASSFGGQETQYF.

This sequence joins TRBV15 and TRBJ2-1; 7 bases align to TRBD1. Germline CDR1 is LNHNV and CDR2 is YYDKDF (reference sequence). The CDR3 has 15 amino acids. After removal of 5 bases from V and 6 bases from J, the junction contained 10 bases not matched to a gene. This CDR3 reads CATSESWDSFNEQFF. CDR3 DNA: TGTGCCACCAGCGAAAGTTGGGACAGCTTCAATGAGCAGTTCTTC.

V and J are TRBV2 and TRBJ2-7; TRBD1 matches 10 bases. The CDR3 is made up of 16 amino acids. V was clipped by 6 bases and J by 2 bases; unmatched bases: 10. Germline V CDR1 and CDR2: SNHLY, FYNNEI. The CDR3 is CASRPNPGQGTYEQYF. The CDR3 nucleotides are TGTGCCAGCAGACCAAACCCGGGACAGGGGACCTACGAGCAGTACTTC.

The CDR3 sequence: CASSSGQEGYQPQHF. The DNA for the CDR3 is TGTGCCAGCAGCTCTGGACAGGAGGGGTATCAGCCCCAGCATTTT. The rearrangement uses TRBV5-6 and TRBJ1-5; 7 bases match TRBD1. Germline CDR1 reads SGHDT; CDR2 reads YYEEEE. V was clipped by 3 bases and J by 5 bases; unmatched bases: 8. This CDR3 spans 15 amino acids. Full variable domain (missing parts from reference TRBV5-6 and TRBJ1-5): DAGVTQSPTHLIKTRGQQVTLRCSPKSGHDTVSWYQQALGQGPQFIFQYYEEEERQRGNFPDRFSGHQFPNYSSELNVNALLLGDSALYLCASSSGQEGYQPQHFGDGTRLSIL.

The chain carries TRBV28 and TRBJ1-2; D is perhaps TRBD1 (6 bases). There are 14 residues in the CDR3. Trimming shortened V by 7 bases and J by 1 base, and 13 bases separated the two germline ends. Germline CDR1 and CDR2: MDHEN and SYDVKM. The CDR3 DNA sequence: TGTGCCAGCACTAAAGGGACATTTAACTATGGCTACACCTTC. Protein product: CASTKGTFNYGYTF.